Here is one TCR beta chain with its context. Enrolled during active infection, Seattle patients were then followed longitudinally. The V end was cut by 0 bases, the J end by 2 bases, with 5 bases between. The CDR3 totals 13 residues. The germline CDR1 and CDR2 sequences are MGHRA and YSYEKL. This record belongs to a study of blood T cell repertoires in COVID-19. Study context: Sites across the United States, Italy and Spain contributed samples from acute and convalescent COVID-19.

The protocol was immunoSEQ multiplex PCR, while the TCRdb copy is restricted to in-frame clones and leaves out a portion. Of under 200,000 clones in the sample, approximately 91% were seen once. Sequenced material: peripheral blood. The chain has TRBV4-1 and TRBJ2-7; D not certain. This receptor was taken from a man aged 18 to 29 with COVID-19, enrolled during active disease. The chain's CDR3 is CASSQDIPYEQYF. CDR3 coding DNA: TGCGCCAGCAGCCAAGACATTCCCTACGAGCAGTACTTC.